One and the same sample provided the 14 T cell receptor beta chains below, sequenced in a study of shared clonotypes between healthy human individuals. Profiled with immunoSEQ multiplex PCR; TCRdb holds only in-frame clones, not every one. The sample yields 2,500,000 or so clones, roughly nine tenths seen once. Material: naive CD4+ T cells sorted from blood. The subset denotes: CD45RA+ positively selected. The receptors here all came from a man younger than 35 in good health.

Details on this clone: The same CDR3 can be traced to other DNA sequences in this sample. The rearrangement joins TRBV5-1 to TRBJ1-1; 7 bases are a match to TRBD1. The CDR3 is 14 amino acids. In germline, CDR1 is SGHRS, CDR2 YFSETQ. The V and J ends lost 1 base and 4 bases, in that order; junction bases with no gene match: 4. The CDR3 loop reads CASSLRQGSTEAFF. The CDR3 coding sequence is TGCGCCAGCAGCTTGAGACAGGGATCCACTGAAGCTTTCTTT.

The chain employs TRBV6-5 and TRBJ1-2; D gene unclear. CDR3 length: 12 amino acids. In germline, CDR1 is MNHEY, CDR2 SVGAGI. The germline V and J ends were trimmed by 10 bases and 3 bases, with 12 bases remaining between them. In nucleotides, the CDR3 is TGTGCCACCGGGCTGCGAGACTATGGCTACACCTTC. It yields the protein CATGLRDYGYTF.

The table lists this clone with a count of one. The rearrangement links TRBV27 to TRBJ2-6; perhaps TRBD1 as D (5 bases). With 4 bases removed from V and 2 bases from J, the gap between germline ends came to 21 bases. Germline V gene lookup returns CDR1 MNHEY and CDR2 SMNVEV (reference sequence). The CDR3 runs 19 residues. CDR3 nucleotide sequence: TGTGCCAGCAGTTCCCGTCCTCCAACTCAGGGTACTGGGGCCAACGTCCTGACTTTC. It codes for CASSSRPPTQGTGANVLTF.

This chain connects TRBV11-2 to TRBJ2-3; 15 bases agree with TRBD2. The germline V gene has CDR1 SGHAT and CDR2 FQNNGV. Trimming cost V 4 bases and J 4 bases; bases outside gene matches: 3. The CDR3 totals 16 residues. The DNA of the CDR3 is TGTGCCAGCAGCTCAGGACTAGCGGGAGGGGCAGATACGCAGTATTTT. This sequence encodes CASSSGLAGGADTQYF.

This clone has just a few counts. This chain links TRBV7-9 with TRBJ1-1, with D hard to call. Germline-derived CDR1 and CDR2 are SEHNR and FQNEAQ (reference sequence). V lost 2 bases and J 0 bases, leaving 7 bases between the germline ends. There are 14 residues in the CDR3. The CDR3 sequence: CASSLPLLNTEAFF. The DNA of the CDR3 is TGTGCCAGCAGCTTACCCCTTCTGAACACTGAAGCTTTCTTT.

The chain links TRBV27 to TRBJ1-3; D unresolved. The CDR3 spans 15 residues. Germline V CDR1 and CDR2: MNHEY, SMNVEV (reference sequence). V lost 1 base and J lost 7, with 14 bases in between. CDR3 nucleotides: TGTGCCAGCAGTTTATGGTGGTCCCCACGGAACACCATATATTTT. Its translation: CASSLWWSPRNTIYF.

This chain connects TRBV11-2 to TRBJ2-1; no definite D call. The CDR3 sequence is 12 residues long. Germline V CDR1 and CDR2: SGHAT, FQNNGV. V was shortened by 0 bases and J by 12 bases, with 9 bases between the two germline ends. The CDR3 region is CASSLDPRRQFF. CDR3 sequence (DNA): TGTGCCAGCAGCTTAGACCCCCGGCGGCAGTTCTTC.

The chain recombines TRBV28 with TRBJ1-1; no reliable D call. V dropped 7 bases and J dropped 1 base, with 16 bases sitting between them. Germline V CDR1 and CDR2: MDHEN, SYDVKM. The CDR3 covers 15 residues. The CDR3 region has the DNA TGTGCCAGCATTACCTCAGGTTTGGGGAACACTGAAGCTTTCTTT. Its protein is CASITSGLGNTEAFF. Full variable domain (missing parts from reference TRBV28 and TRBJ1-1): DVKVTQSSRYLVKRTGEKVFLECVQDMDHENMFWYRQDPGLGLRLIYFSYDVKMKEKGDIPEGYSVSREKKERFSLILESASTNQTSMYLCASITSGLGNTEAFFGQGTRLTVV.

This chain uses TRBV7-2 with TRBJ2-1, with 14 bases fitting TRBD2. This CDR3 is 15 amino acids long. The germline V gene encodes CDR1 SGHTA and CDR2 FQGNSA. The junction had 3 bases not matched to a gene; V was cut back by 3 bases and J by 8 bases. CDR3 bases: TGTGCCAGCAGCTTGTGGGGACTAGCGGGAGATGAGCAGTTCTTC. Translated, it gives CASSLWGLAGDEQFF.

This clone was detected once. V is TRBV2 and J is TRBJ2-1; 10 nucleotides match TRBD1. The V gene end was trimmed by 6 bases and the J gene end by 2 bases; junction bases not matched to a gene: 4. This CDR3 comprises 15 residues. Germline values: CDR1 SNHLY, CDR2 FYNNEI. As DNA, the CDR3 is TGTGCCAGCAGCGGACAGGGGGGGACCTACAATGAGCAGTTCTTC. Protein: CASSGQGGTYNEQFF. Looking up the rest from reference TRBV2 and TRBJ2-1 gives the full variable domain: EPEVTQTPSHQVTQMGQEVILRCVPISNHLYFYWYRQILGQKVEFLVSFYNNEISEKSEIFDDQFSVERPDGSNFTLKIRSTKLEDSAMYFCASSGQGGTYNEQFFGPGTRLTVL.

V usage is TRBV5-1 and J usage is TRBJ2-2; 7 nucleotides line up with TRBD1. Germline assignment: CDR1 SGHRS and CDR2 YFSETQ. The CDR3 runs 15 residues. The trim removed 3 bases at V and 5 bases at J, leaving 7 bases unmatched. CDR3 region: CASSSDLTGTGELFF. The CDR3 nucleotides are TGCGCCAGCAGCTCCGATCTGACAGGGACCGGGGAGCTGTTTTTT. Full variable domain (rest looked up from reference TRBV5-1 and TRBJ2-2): KAGVTQTPRYLIKTRGQQVTLSCSPISGHRSVSWYQQTPGQGLQFLFEYFSETQRNKGNFPGRFSGRQFSNSRSEMNVSTLELGDSALYLCASSSDLTGTGELFFGEGSRLTVL.

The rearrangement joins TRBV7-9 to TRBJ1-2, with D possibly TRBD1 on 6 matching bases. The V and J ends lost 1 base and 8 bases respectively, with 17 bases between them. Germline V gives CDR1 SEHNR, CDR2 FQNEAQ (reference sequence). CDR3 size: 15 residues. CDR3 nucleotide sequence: TGTGCCAGCAGCTTAGGGGTAGACAGGAGGGACGGCTACACCTTC. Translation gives CASSLGVDRRDGYTF. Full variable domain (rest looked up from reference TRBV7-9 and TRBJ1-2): DTGVSQNPRHKITKRGQNVTFRCDPISEHNRLYWYRQTLGQGPEFLTYFQNEAQLEKSRLLSDRFSAERPKGSFSTLEIQRTEQGDSAMYLCASSLGVDRRDGYTFGSGTRLTVV.

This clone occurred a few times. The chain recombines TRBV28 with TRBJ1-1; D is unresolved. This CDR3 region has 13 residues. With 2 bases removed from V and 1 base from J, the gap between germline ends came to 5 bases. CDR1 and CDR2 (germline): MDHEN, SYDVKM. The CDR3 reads CASSLVKNTEAFF. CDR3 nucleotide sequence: TGTGCCAGCAGTTTAGTCAAGAACACTGAAGCTTTCTTT.

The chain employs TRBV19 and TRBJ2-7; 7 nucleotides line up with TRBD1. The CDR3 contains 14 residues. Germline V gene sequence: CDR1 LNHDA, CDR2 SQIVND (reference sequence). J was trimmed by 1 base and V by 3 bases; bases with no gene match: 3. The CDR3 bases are TGTGCCAGTAGTATTCGCAGGGGGTCCTACGAGCAGTACTTC. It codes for CASSIRRGSYEQYF. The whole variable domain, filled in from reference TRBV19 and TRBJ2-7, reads DGGITQSPKYLFRKEGQNVTLSCEQNLNHDAMYWYRQDPGQGLRLIYYSQIVNDFQKGDIAEGYSVSREKKESFPLTVTSAQKNPTAFYLCASSIRRGSYEQYFGPGTRLTVT.